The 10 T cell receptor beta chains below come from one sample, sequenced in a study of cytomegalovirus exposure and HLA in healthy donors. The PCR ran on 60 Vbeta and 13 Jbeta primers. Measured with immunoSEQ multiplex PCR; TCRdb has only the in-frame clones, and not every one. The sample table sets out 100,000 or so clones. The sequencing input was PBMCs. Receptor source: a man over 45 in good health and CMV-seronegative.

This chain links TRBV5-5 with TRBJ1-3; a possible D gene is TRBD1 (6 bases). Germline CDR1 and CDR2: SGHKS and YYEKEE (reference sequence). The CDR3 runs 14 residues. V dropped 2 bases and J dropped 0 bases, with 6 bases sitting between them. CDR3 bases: TGTGCCAGCAGCTTACAGGGCTCTGGAAACACCATATATTTT. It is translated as CASSLQGSGNTIYF.

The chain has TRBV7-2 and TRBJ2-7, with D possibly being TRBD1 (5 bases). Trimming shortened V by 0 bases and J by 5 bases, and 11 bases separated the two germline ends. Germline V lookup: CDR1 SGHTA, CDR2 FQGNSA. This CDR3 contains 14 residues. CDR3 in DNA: TGTGCCAGCAGCTTAGCGTTCAGGGCTGACGAGCAGTACTTC. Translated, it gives CASSLAFRADEQYF.

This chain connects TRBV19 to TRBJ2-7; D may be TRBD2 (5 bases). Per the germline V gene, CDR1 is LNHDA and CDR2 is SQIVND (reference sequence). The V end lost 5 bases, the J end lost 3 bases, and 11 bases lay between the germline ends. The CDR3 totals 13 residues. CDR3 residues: CASSPMGSYEQYF. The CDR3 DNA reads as TGTGCCAGTAGTCCTATGGGGAGCTACGAGCAGTACTTC.

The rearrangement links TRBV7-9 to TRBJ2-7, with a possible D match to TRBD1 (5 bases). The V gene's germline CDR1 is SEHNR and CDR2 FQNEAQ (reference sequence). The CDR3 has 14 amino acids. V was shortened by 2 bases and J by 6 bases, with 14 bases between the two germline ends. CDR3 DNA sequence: TGTGCCAGCAGCTTATCTGTCAGGGTGAGCGAGCAGTACTTC. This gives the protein CASSLSVRVSEQYF.

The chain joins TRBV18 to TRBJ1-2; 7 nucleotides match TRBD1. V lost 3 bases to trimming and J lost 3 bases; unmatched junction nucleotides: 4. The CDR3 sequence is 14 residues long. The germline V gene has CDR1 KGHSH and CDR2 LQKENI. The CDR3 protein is CASSPSGTDYGYTF. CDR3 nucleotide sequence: TGTGCCAGCTCACCTTCCGGGACAGACTATGGCTACACCTTC. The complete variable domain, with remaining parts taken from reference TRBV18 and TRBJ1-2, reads NAGVMQNPRHLVRRRGQEARLRCSPMKGHSHVYWYRQLPEEGLKFMVYLQKENIIDESGMPKERFSAEFPKEGPSILRIQQVVRGDSAAYFCASSPSGTDYGYTFGSGTRLTVV.

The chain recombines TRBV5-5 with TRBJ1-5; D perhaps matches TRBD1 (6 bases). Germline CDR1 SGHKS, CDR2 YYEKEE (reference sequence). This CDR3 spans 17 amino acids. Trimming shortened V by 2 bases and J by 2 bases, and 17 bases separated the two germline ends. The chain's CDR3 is CASSLGQILGGNQPQHF. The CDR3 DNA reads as TGTGCCAGCAGCTTAGGACAGATCCTGGGTGGCAATCAGCCCCAGCATTTT.

CDR3 amino acids: CASSEYGRGRGADTQYF. The CDR3 nucleotides read TGTGCCAGCAGTGAATACGGCAGGGGGCGCGGGGCAGATACGCAGTATTTT. The chain carries TRBV25-1 and TRBJ2-3; 8 bases match TRBD1. The CDR3 covers 17 residues. With V trimmed by 0 bases and J by 4 bases, 9 bases remained unmatched. CDR1 and CDR2 (germline): MGHDK, SYGVNS.

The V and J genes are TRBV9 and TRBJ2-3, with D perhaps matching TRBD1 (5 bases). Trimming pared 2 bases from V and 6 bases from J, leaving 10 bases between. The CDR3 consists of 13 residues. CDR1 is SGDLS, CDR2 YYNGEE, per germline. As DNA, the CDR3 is TGTGCCAGCAGCGTCAGGGCTCCTGATACGCAGTATTTT. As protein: CASSVRAPDTQYF.

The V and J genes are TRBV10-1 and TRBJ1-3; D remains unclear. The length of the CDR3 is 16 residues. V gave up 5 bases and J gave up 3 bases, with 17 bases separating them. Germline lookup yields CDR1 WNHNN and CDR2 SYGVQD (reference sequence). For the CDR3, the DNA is TGCGCCAGCAGTAACGGCCGATACGCGGATGGAAACACCATATATTTT. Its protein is CASSNGRYADGNTIYF.

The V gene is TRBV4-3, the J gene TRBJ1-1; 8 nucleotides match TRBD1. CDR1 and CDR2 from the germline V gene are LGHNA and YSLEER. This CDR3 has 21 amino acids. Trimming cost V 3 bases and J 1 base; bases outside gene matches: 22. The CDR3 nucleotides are TGCGCCAGCAGCCACCCATCCGGGACAGGTCTTCCCACGGACCCGAACACTGAAGCTTTCTTT. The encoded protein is CASSHPSGTGLPTDPNTEAFF.